A selection of T cell receptor beta chains follows, all from one sample in a study of stem cell transplantation in POMP-related autoinflammatory disease. Data came from immunoSEQ multiplex PCR; TCRdb stores just in-frame clones and leaves some out. The profile covers over 9,500 clones, with around nine tenths appearing a single time and roughly half taken by the ten largest. The material sequenced was CD8+ T cells from PBMCs, taken before stem cell transplantation. These receptors originate from a human donor with POMP-related autoinflammation and immune dysregulation (PRAID). The CDR3 runs from the conserved cysteine through the conserved F or W. Fields, in order: J gene, clone size, D gene, V gene, CDR3 protein, CDR3 DNA. The D gene is left open where the match is weak. Clone size appears in some rows only: once, few, many, or a class for an expanded clone.

>TRBJ1-4|NA|NA|TRBV2
CASSDRYEKLFF
TGTGCCAGCAGTGACCGCTACGAAAAACTGTTTTTT
>TRBJ2-7|NA|NA|TRBV6-5
CASSNSKLSYEQYF
TGTGCCAGCTCCAACTCCAAGCTATCCTACGAGCAGTACTTC
>TRBJ1-2|NA|TRBD1|TRBV27
CASSLSGTGFNYGYTF
TGTGCCAGCAGTTTATCGGGGACAGGTTTTAACTATGGCTACACCTTC
>TRBJ2-1|NA|NA|TRBV9
CASSARDRASYNEQFF
TGTGCCAGCAGCGCGAGGGACCGAGCCTCCTACAATGAGCAGTTCTTC
>TRBJ2-5|NA|TRBD1|TRBV6-5
CASSYSGTDQETQYF
TGTGCCAGCAGTTACTCAGGGACAGATCAAGAGACCCAGTACTTC
>TRBJ1-4|NA|NA|TRBV11-2
CASSRGATNEKLFF
TGTGCCAGCAGCCGGGGGGCAACTAATGAAAAACTGTTTTTT
>TRBJ1-5|NA|NA|TRBV27
CASSLSAGGNQPQHF
TGTGCCAGCAGTTTATCGGCAGGGGGCAATCAGCCCCAGCATTTT
>TRBJ2-2|NA|NA|TRBV4-1
CASSQAGVNTGELFF
TGCGCCAGCAGCCAAGCGGGGGTGAACACCGGGGAGCTGTTTTTT
>TRBJ1-2|once|TRBD1|TRBV4-1
CASSLGGWIGQGRDGYTF
TGCGCCAGCAGCTTAGGGGGGTGGATAGGACAGGGACGCGATGGCTACACCTTC
>TRBJ1-5|few|NA|TRBV7-8
CASSLAGSNQPQHF
TGTGCCAGCAGCTTAGCCGGTAGCAATCAGCCCCAGCATTTT
>TRBJ2-1|NA|NA|TRBV11-2
CASAEGGHEQFF
TGTGCCAGCGCCGAAGGGGGTCATGAGCAGTTCTTC
>TRBJ2-7|NA|NA|TRBV7-9
CASSTTLVSYEQYF
TGTGCCAGCAGCACCACTCTCGTCTCCTACGAGCAGTACTTC
>TRBJ1-1|NA|NA|TRBV5-6
CASSTRDRVINTEAFF
TGTGCCAGCAGTACGCGGGACCGAGTAATTAACACTGAAGCTTTCTTT
>TRBJ2-3|once|NA|TRBV28
CASSASSSTDTQYF
TGTGCCAGCAGTGCAAGCAGTAGCACAGATACGCAGTATTTT
>TRBJ1-5|NA|NA|TRBV19
CASRDTGKYSNQPQHF
TGTGCCAGTAGGGATACAGGGAAATATAGCAATCAGCCCCAGCATTTT
>TRBJ1-1|NA|TRBD1|TRBV12-5
CASGSRTGKAFF
TGTGCTAGTGGTTCCCGGACAGGGAAAGCTTTCTTT
>TRBJ2-1|NA|NA|TRBV6-4
CASSDPLTGANTYNEQFF
TGTGCCAGCAGTGACCCTTTAACAGGCGCCAACACCTACAATGAGCAGTTCTTC
>TRBJ1-6|NA|NA|TRBV11-3
CASSPPQGVRYYNSPLHF
TGTGCCAGCAGCCCTCCTCAAGGCGTTCGTTACTATAATTCACCCCTCCACTTT
>TRBJ1-1|NA|NA|TRBV6-5
CASSYYRDTEAFF
TGTGCCAGCAGTTACTATCGGGACACTGAAGCTTTCTTT
>TRBJ2-5|NA|NA|TRBV28
CASSLLTDGIQETQYF
TGTGCCAGCAGTTTACTAACGGACGGGATACAAGAGACCCAGTACTTC
>TRBJ2-3|NA|NA|TRBV4-1
CASSHLEDTQYF
TGCGCCAGCAGCCACCTGGAGGATACGCAGTATTTT
>TRBJ2-2|NA|NA|TRBV19
CASSIGGTGELFF
TGTGCCAGTAGTATAGGGGGTACCGGGGAGCTGTTTTTT
>TRBJ2-7|NA|NA|TRBV2
CASSESQGTPYEQYF
TGTGCCAGCAGTGAAAGTCAGGGGACCCCCTACGAGCAGTACTTC
>TRBJ2-1|NA|NA|TRBV19
CASSILPLSDNEQFF
TGTGCCAGTAGTATCCTGCCGCTTAGTGACAATGAGCAGTTCTTC
>TRBJ2-1|NA|NA|TRBV9
CASSGGTGSYNEQFF
TGTGCCAGCAGCGGAGGGACGGGCTCCTACAATGAGCAGTTCTTC
>TRBJ1-1|NA|NA|TRBV28
CASSAGLQGSTEAFF
TGTGCCAGCAGTGCAGGCCTACAGGGATCCACTGAAGCTTTCTTT
>TRBJ1-1|once|NA|TRBV13
CASSPPVSTEAFF
TGTGCCAGCAGCCCGCCCGTGAGCACTGAAGCTTTCTTT
>TRBJ2-2|NA|NA|TRBV4-1
CASSQGAGHTGELFF
TGCGCCAGCAGCCAAGGGGCAGGACACACCGGGGAGCTGTTTTTT
>TRBJ1-2|few|TRBD1|TRBV5-5
CASSRSGTGENYGYTF
TGTGCCAGCAGCCGATCTGGGACAGGGGAAAACTATGGCTACACCTTC
>TRBJ2-5|NA|NA|TRBV5-1
CASSSPTTDQETQYF
TGCGCCAGCAGCTCCCCTACGACAGATCAAGAGACCCAGTACTTC
>TRBJ1-3|NA|NA|TRBV4-1
CASSQDLWNSGNTIYF
TGCGCCAGCAGCCAAGATCTCTGGAACTCTGGAAACACCATATATTTT
>TRBJ2-3|NA|TRBD2|TRBV5-8
CASSASSAYSGGTQYF
TGTGCCAGCAGCGCCTCCTCTGCCTATAGCGGGGGGACACAGTATTTT
>TRBJ2-5|NA|NA|TRBV9
CASSGSTGTQKETQYF
TGTGCCAGCAGCGGCTCAACCGGGACACAAAAAGAGACCCAGTACTTC
>TRBJ2-3|NA|TRBD2|TRBV5-4
CASSSLGLAGGWLDTQYF
TGTGCCAGCAGCTCTCTAGGACTAGCGGGAGGCTGGTTGGATACGCAGTATTTT
>TRBJ2-5|NA|TRBD2|TRBV9
CASSLGGSGYQETQYF
TGTGCCAGCAGCCTGGGGGGTAGCGGGTACCAAGAGACCCAGTACTTC
>TRBJ2-7|NA|TRBD1|TRBV7-9
CASSLPTGIEQYF
TGTGCCAGCAGCTTACCGACAGGGATCGAGCAGTACTTC
>TRBJ2-1|once|TRBD2|TRBV11-3
CASSRTSGIKNEQFF
TGTGCCAGCAGCCGCACTAGCGGGATTAAGAATGAGCAGTTCTTC
>TRBJ2-7|once|TRBD2|TRBV4-2
CASSQDIGAGRAYEQYF
TGTGCCAGCAGCCAAGATATAGGGGCCGGGAGGGCGTACGAGCAGTACTTC
>TRBJ2-2|NA|TRBD1|TRBV9
CASSVDRGPPYGTGELFF
TGTGCCAGCAGCGTAGACAGGGGGCCGCCATATGGCACCGGGGAGCTGTTTTTT
>TRBJ2-7|NA|NA|TRBV4-1
CASSQNQVGYEQYF
TGCGCCAGCAGCCAAAATCAAGTTGGCTACGAGCAGTACTTC
>TRBJ2-2|NA|TRBD1|TRBV6-1
CASRTGGGTGELFF
TGTGCCAGCAGGACAGGGGGAGGCACCGGGGAGCTGTTTTTT
>TRBJ1-1|NA|NA|TRBV30
CAWSYDTEAFF
TGTGCCTGGAGTTACGACACTGAAGCTTTCTTT
>TRBJ2-7|NA|NA|TRBV19
CASSINEGSPEQYF
TGTGCCAGTAGTATAAATGAAGGGTCCCCCGAGCAGTACTTC
>TRBJ1-5|NA|NA|TRBV28
CASSLRPMGYTGSGNQPQHF
TGTGCCAGCAGTTTACGGCCTATGGGGTATACAGGATCGGGCAATCAGCCCCAGCATTTT
>TRBJ2-7|NA|NA|TRBV27
CASSPQGNSYEQYF
TGTGCCAGCAGTCCCCAGGGAAACTCCTACGAGCAGTACTTC
>TRBJ2-1|NA|NA|TRBV28
CASSPRSSYNEQFF
TGTGCCAGCAGTCCCCGGAGCTCCTACAATGAGCAGTTCTTC
>TRBJ2-2|NA|NA|TRBV30
CAWSVLAGELFF
TGTGCCTGGAGTGTACTGGCGGGGGAGCTGTTTTTT
>TRBJ1-1|few|NA|TRBV9
CASSPGDQTEAFF
TGTGCCAGCAGCCCAGGGGACCAAACTGAAGCTTTCTTT
>TRBJ1-1|NA|TRBD1|TRBV27
CASWDSTLPNTEAFF
TGTGCCAGCTGGGACAGCACTTTGCCGAACACTGAAGCTTTCTTT
>TRBJ2-7|NA|TRBD2|TRBV4-1
CASSPGPGTSGYEQYF
TGCGCCAGCAGCCCAGGGCCGGGGACTAGCGGATACGAGCAGTACTTC
>TRBJ2-6|NA|NA|TRBV10-2
CASGSGANVLTF
TGCGCCAGTGGCTCTGGGGCCAACGTCCTGACTTTC
>TRBJ2-1|NA|NA|TRBV19
CASGDYNEQFF
TGTGCCAGTGGGGATTACAATGAGCAGTTCTTC
>TRBJ2-1|NA|NA|TRBV27
CASSFGVWNEQFF
TGTGCCAGCAGTTTTGGAGTTTGGAATGAGCAGTTCTTC
>TRBJ2-3|NA|TRBD2|TRBV10-2
CASSEDSGGTDTQYF
TGCGCCAGCAGTGAAGATAGCGGGGGCACAGATACGCAGTATTTT
>TRBJ2-2|NA|TRBD1|TRBV10-2
CASRGTGENANTGELFF
TGCGCCAGCAGGGGGACAGGGGAGAATGCGAACACCGGGGAGCTGTTTTTT
>TRBJ2-3|NA|NA|TRBV4-2
CASSQLRGDTQYF
TGTGCCAGCAGCCAGCTCCGCGGCGATACGCAGTATTTT
>TRBJ2-1|once|TRBD2|TRBV2
CASTEGGPNEQFF
TGTGCCAGCACAGAGGGAGGGCCCAATGAGCAGTTCTTC
>TRBJ2-1|NA|NA|TRBV27
CASSLQGGPLNEQFF
TGTGCCAGCAGTTTACAGGGGGGACCCCTCAATGAGCAGTTCTTC
>TRBJ2-7|few|TRBD1|TRBV14
CASSHRGAYEQYF
TGTGCCAGCAGTCACAGGGGAGCGTACGAGCAGTACTTC